Reported below is one T cell receptor beta chain. As originally analysed: The assay estimated nucleated cells by amplifying reference gene primers. Sequenced by immunoSEQ multiplex PCR; TCRdb stores in-frame clones only, minus some. The V and J calls and clone size were taken over from that table, and D and trimming were inferred from the DNA. The repertoire holds 250,000 or so clones, with 80% to 90% as singletons. The data were obtained in a study of blood T cell repertoires in COVID-19. The CDR3 has 19 amino acids. Germline assignment: CDR1 SGHNT and CDR2 YYREEE (reference sequence). J was trimmed by 2 bases and V by 4 bases; bases with no gene match: 15.

The chain is built from TRBV5-4 and TRBJ2-3, with 11 bases matching TRBD2. Specimen: PBMCs or T cells enriched from blood (not recorded which). This TCR was recovered from a woman in her forties or fifties who had been exposed to COVID-19. In DNA, the CDR3 is TGTGCCAGCAGCCCCTCGCTAGCGGGGGGCCTTACCTCCACAGATACGCAGTATTTT. It specifies CASSPSLAGGLTSTDTQYF.